Listed here is a single T cell receptor beta chain. What it recognizes is unknown. The data belong to a study of T cells in Graves' hyperthyroidism and ophthalmopathy. RNA transcripts yielded amplified TCR beta CDR3 regions. The study used the HTBI primer set for a first-round RT-PCR of the TCR CDR3. TCRdb reprocessed the multiplex PCR reads with MiXCR, giving one entry per CDR3 protein. The sample yields approximately 530,000 distinct CDR3 sequences, 16% seen once. General observations from the study: Patients with ophthalmopathy were separated from those with stable hyperthyroidism by a 13 V-J model. Among thyroid clonotypes expanded above 0.001, most also appeared in blood.

Germline V gene data show CDR1 as SQVTM and CDR2 as ANQGSEA. The CDR3 contains 13 residues. The ends were cut back, 8 bases at V and 7 bases at J, with 20 bases in the middle. Participants, patients aged 18 to 65, had newly diagnosed hyperthyroidism with a duration under 2 months. The sample was blood. The sequence came from a woman under 30 with Graves' hyperthyroidism. V usage is TRBV29-1 and J usage is TRBJ1-1; D unresolved. The CDR3 DNA reads as TGCAGCACGGGGAGGGAAATAGACGGTGAAGCTTTCTTT. It encodes CSTGREIDGEAFF.